A selection of T cell receptor beta chains follows, all from one sample in a study of blood T cell repertoires in COVID-19. Only in-frame clones appear in the TCRdb table, and some are missing; sequencing was by immunoSEQ multiplex PCR. The sample lists fewer than 150,000 clones, around nine tenths seen once, with approximately 4.2% in the top ten. Sequencing was done on a sample of peripheral blood. The receptors stem from a woman aged 40 to 50 with acute or convalescent COVID-19. CDR3s include the opening cysteine and the closing phenylalanine or tryptophan. For some rows the clone size is stated as once, few or many, or as a class when expanded; others skip it.

CASSLIGGSPLHF,NA,TRBJ1-6,TRBV7-3,13
CATSTLGQGAGETQYF,NA,TRBJ2-5,TRBV15,16
CASSLTYLAGYYEQYF,NA,TRBJ2-7,TRBV11-2,16
CASSRPRTGKTYEQYF,NA,TRBJ2-7,TRBV21-1,16
CASSLGGNLNYGYTF,NA,TRBJ1-2,TRBV27,15
CASSLGANTGELFF,NA,TRBJ2-2,TRBV7-2,14
CASSELQGAPGETQYF,NA,TRBJ2-5,TRBV25-1,16
CASSPGQAPNEKLFF,once,TRBJ1-4,TRBV5-8,15
CASSEGEGGSYEQYF,NA,TRBJ2-7,TRBV6-1,15
CASSSRTGFRGNTIYF,NA,TRBJ1-3,TRBV28,16
CASSVDSVGLYGYTF,NA,TRBJ1-2,TRBV9,15
CASSLTGDTDTQYF,NA,TRBJ2-3,TRBV5-1,14
CASSLEITGRGTGELFF,NA,TRBJ2-2,TRBV11-3,17
CASSTTPRGDNSPLHF,once,TRBJ1-6,TRBV19,16
CATSDDWYNEQFF,NA,TRBJ2-1,TRBV24-1,13
CASSLSSGTGNTIYF,NA,TRBJ1-3,TRBV11-2,15
CAWSSGVQPQHF,NA,TRBJ1-5,TRBV30,12
CASSVALAGSWNEQFF,NA,TRBJ2-1,TRBV9,16
CASSYQGDGYTF,NA,TRBJ1-2,TRBV6-5,12
CASSIRTSGGTGANVLTF,NA,TRBJ2-6,TRBV19,18
CASSPKAQGHAFF,NA,TRBJ1-1,TRBV18,13
CASSYEQYF,few,TRBJ2-7,TRBV10-1,9
CASSLARRDGYTF,NA,TRBJ1-2,TRBV14,13
CASRTRYEAFF,NA,TRBJ1-1,TRBV6-5,11
CASSKERSSSYNEQFF,NA,TRBJ2-1,TRBV19,16
CASTGRDRSYEQYF,NA,TRBJ2-7,TRBV5-6,14
CASSKGCPPETLAKNIQYF,NA,TRBJ2-4,TRBV21-1,19
CASSGDYPGEQNTEAFF,NA,TRBJ1-1,TRBV9,17
CASSLSLRGYTF,NA,TRBJ1-2,TRBV12-3/TRBV12-4,12
CASSPTSGGSYTQYF,NA,TRBJ2-3,TRBV7-2,15
CASSLGNLAGGLYEQYF,NA,TRBJ2-7,TRBV5-4,17
CASSPLGSQETQYF,NA,TRBJ2-5,TRBV11-2,14
CASRKGQGYYGYTF,NA,TRBJ1-2,TRBV6-4,14
CASSDGGGLAGTDTQYF,NA,TRBJ2-3,TRBV2,17
CATAFLQGPYEQYF,NA,TRBJ2-7,TRBV15,14
CASSSSGGQGAGGYTF,few,TRBJ1-2,TRBV7-2,16
CASRDGPYGQPQHF,once,TRBJ1-5,TRBV6-5,14
CASSPGQFNQPQHF,once,TRBJ1-5,TRBV19,14
CASSQDLRVSGGETQYF,NA,TRBJ2-5,TRBV3-1/TRBV3-2,17
CASSVGPGESYGYTF,NA,TRBJ1-2,TRBV2,15
CASSPLAGGWDTQYF,NA,TRBJ2-3,TRBV28,15
CATAGTDRGYTF,NA,TRBJ1-2,TRBV24-1,12
CSVDRGAGDTQYF,NA,TRBJ2-3,TRBV29-1,13
CASSYSGVGNQPQHF,NA,TRBJ1-5,TRBV6-5,15
CASSPGTGPNQPQHF,NA,TRBJ1-5,TRBV5-1,15